The source of this TCR beta chain is a study of T cell repertoires in cytomegalovirus infection. This clonotype was found many times. Its target is unknown. CDR1 and CDR2 (germline): SGHTA, FQGTGA. This CDR3 spans 19 amino acids. Trimming took off 4 bases at V and 0 bases at J, with 19 bases between the two ends. The study's findings and limits: HLA-C-restricted TCR beta clonotypes specific for CMV led the ex vivo response. Summed frequency of shared TCR beta families picked out CMV carriers who also had the relevant HLA.

TCRdb fed the reads into MiXCR, producing one record per CDR3 protein. The table records roughly 230,000 distinct CDR3 sequences, about 12% of them present only once. J is TRBJ2-6 and V is TRBV7-3; possibly TRBD2 for D (5 bases). The origin of this receptor is a human donor in good health (CMV status not recorded). Some clones in this sample may be carry-over from other donors' samples. The sequencing input was PBMCs. The CDR3 is CASSSLGASAVSGANVLTF. CDR3 coding DNA: TGTGCCAGCAGCTCCTTGGGAGCTTCGGCGGTCTCTGGGGCCAACGTCCTGACTTTC.